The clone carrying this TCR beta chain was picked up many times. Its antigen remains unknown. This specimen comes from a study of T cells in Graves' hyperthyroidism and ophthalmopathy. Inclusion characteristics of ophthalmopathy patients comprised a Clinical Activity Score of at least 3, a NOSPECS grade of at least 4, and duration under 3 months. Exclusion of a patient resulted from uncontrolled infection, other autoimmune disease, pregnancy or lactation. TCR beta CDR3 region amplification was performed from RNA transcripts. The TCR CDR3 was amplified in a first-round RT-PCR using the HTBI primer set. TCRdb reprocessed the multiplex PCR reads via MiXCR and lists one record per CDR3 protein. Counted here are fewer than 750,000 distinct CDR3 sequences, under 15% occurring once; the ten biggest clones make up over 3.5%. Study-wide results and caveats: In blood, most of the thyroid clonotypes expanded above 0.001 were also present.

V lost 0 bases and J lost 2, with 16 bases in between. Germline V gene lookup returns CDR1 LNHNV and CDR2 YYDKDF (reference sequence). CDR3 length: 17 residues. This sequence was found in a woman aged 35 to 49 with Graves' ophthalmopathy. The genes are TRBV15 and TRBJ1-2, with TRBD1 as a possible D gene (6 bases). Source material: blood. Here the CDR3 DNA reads TGTGCCACCAGCAGAGATCAAGGACAGAGCCTAAACTATGGCTACACCTTC. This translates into CATSRDQGQSLNYGYTF.